The 24 T cell receptor beta chains listed next were all sequenced from one sample in a study of OX40 agonist ivuxolimab in advanced cancers. Only in-frame clones appear in the TCRdb table, and some are missing; sequencing was by immunoSEQ multiplex PCR. The sample lists 25,000 to 40,000 clones; 65% to 85% were seen once. The sample here was CD4+ or CD8+ T cells sorted from blood, taken in a trial of the OX40 agonist ivuxolimab. Every receptor here comes from an adult with an advanced solid tumor such as melanoma, head and neck, liver or kidney cancer.

The CDR3 bases are TGTGCCAGCAGTGGGGACAGCTTTCAGGGTGAGCAGTTCTTC. Translated: CASSGDSFQGEQFF. The chain joins TRBV9 to TRBJ2-1, with 7 positions matching TRBD1. Germline trimming cut 5 bases from V and 9 bases from J; bases unmatched to any gene: 11. Germline CDR1 SGDLS, CDR2 YYNGEE. The CDR3 length is 14 residues.

CDR3 nucleotides: TGCGCCAGCAGCTCCCAGAGAGATACGCAGTATTTT. The encoded protein is CASSSQRDTQYF. The rearrangement links TRBV5-1 to TRBJ2-3; D remains ambiguous. V was shortened by 3 bases and J by 5 bases, with 7 bases between the two germline ends. The CDR3 covers 12 residues. CDR1 and CDR2 from the germline V gene are SGHRS and YFSETQ.

The chain carries TRBV7-8 and TRBJ1-1; TRBD1 is a possible D gene (5 bases). This CDR3 is built from 13 residues. V was pared by 2 bases and J by 5 bases, with 9 bases between. Germline assignment: CDR1 SGHVS and CDR2 FQNEAQ. CDR3 DNA sequence: TGTGCCAGCAGCTTACGGGGGAAAACTGAAGCTTTCTTT. Translation gives CASSLRGKTEAFF.

The J gene is TRBJ2-5, the V gene TRBV28; 8 bases line up with TRBD2. This CDR3 has 14 residues. Looked up from germline, CDR1 is MDHEN and CDR2 is SYDVKM. J was trimmed by 2 bases and V by 7 bases; bases with no gene match: 6. This CDR3 reads CASKRGRVQETQYF. Here the CDR3 DNA reads TGTGCCAGCAAGCGGGGGAGGGTACAAGAGACCCAGTACTTC.

This chain uses TRBV30 with TRBJ1-3; tentative D call: TRBD1 (6 bases). The V gene lost 2 bases and the J gene lost 5 bases, with 10 bases spanning the gap. Germline V gene sequence: CDR1 GTSNPN, CDR2 SVGIG (reference sequence). The CDR3 is made up of 13 amino acids. CDR3 nucleotides: TGTGCCTGGAGTTGGGGGGCGCGAAACACCATATATTTT. Its translation is CAWSWGARNTIYF.

This rearrangement joins TRBV15 to TRBJ2-1, with TRBD1 identical over 7 bases. This CDR3 has 14 residues. V lost 5 bases to trimming and J lost 8 bases; unmatched junction nucleotides: 9. The germline V gene encodes CDR1 LNHNV and CDR2 YYDKDF (reference sequence). CDR3 sequence: CATSFSRGQDEQFF. The CDR3 nucleotides read TGTGCCACCAGCTTCTCGAGGGGGCAAGATGAGCAGTTCTTC. The full variable domain, with the rest looked up from reference TRBV15 and TRBJ2-1, is DAMVIQNPRYQVTQFGKPVTLSCSQTLNHNVMYWYQQKSSQAPKLLFHYYDKDFNNEADTPDNFQSRRPNTSFCFLDIRSPGLGDTAMYLCATSFSRGQDEQFFGPGTRLTVL.

The chain links TRBV5-6 to TRBJ1-1, with a possible D match to TRBD1 (6 bases). In germline, CDR1 is SGHDT, CDR2 YYEEEE. This CDR3 region has 13 residues. Trimming stripped 2 bases from V and 5 bases from J, with 10 bases between. CDR3 protein: CASSFEGGTEAFF. CDR3 sequence (DNA): TGTGCCAGCAGCTTCGAGGGGGGAACTGAAGCTTTCTTT.

This chain connects TRBV5-3 to TRBJ1-1, with 9 bases lining up with TRBD1. TRBV5-3 is flagged as an ORF with uncertain function. The CDR3 loop spans 13 amino acids. J was trimmed by 6 bases and V by 8 bases; bases with no gene match: 8. This CDR3 is CASRGTGIAEAFF. The CDR3 DNA sequence: TGTGCCAGCAGGGGGACAGGGATCGCTGAAGCTTTCTTT.

The CDR3 DNA reads TGTGCCAGCAGTAGGACAGGGGATCCCTACTACGAGCAGTACTTC. Translation: CASSRTGDPYYEQYF. The V gene is TRBV27, the J gene TRBJ2-7, with TRBD1 matching 9 bases. Germline assignment: CDR1 MNHEY and CDR2 SMNVEV (reference sequence). V lost 5 bases and J lost 3; bases outside the gene matches: 8. The CDR3 runs 15 residues.

The chain joins TRBV28 to TRBJ2-7, with a tentative D call TRBD1 (5 bases). Germline CDR1 reads MDHEN; CDR2 reads SYDVKM. Trimming pared 7 bases from V and 0 bases from J, leaving 10 bases between. The CDR3 is made up of 13 amino acids. CDR3 amino acids: CASTDSDSYEQYF. For the CDR3, the DNA is TGTGCCAGCACCGACAGCGACTCCTACGAGCAGTACTTC.

This clone was seen once. The chain has TRBV11-2 and TRBJ1-5; no reliable D call. The CDR3 loop spans 13 amino acids. V lost 3 bases and J lost 0, with 3 bases in between. Per the germline V gene, CDR1 is SGHAT and CDR2 is FQNNGV. CDR3 nucleotide sequence: TGTGCCAGCAGCTTTCGTAGCAATCAGCCCCAGCATTTT. It codes for CASSFRSNQPQHF.

This clone showed up just a few times. V gene TRBV9 combines with J gene TRBJ1-2; 9 bases are a match to TRBD1. Germline CDR1 reads SGDLS; CDR2 reads YYNGEE. V trimming: 0 bases; J trimming: 4 bases; junction bases outside the gene matches: 10. This CDR3 region has 17 residues. The CDR3 DNA sequence: TGTGCCAGCAGCGTAGGGGGTGGGGACAGGGCCCTCTATGGCTACACCTTC. Translating gives CASSVGGGDRALYGYTF.

The V gene is TRBV4-1, the J gene TRBJ2-1, with TRBD2 matching over 7 bases. The length of the CDR3 is 17 residues. V trimming: 1 base; J trimming: 8 bases; junction bases outside the gene matches: 14. From germline, CDR1 is MGHRA and CDR2 YSYEKL. The CDR3 protein is CASSQAPPGREFHEQFF. For the CDR3, the DNA is TGCGCCAGCAGCCAAGCTCCCCCGGGGCGGGAGTTCCATGAGCAGTTCTTC.

This clone was seen just once. V and J are TRBV4-3 and TRBJ1-1; 12 nucleotides agree with TRBD1. Germline CDR1 is LGHNA and CDR2 is YSLEER. Trimming took 6 bases from V and 2 from J; bases not matched to a gene: 7. The CDR3 is 16 residues long. The DNA for the CDR3 is TGCGCCAGCAGACCCGGGACAGGGGGCCTTAACACTGAAGCTTTCTTT. Encoded protein: CASRPGTGGLNTEAFF.

The chain is built from TRBV9 and TRBJ1-1; possibly TRBD1 for D (6 bases). Germline-derived CDR1 and CDR2 are SGDLS and YYNGEE. Trimming took 4 bases from V and 5 from J, leaving 18 bases between them. The CDR3 consists of 15 residues. CDR3 amino acids: CASSSQTGIGTEAFF. CDR3 DNA: TGTGCCAGCAGCTCCCAGACAGGTATCGGAACTGAAGCTTTCTTT.

Concerning this clone itself: Other DNA sequences of this sample code for an identical CDR3. The chain recombines TRBV27 with TRBJ2-3, with no clear D. This CDR3 contains 15 residues. The germline CDR1 and CDR2 sequences are MNHEY and SMNVEV (reference sequence). Trimming left V 0 bases short and J 0 bases short, with 7 bases between. The CDR3 region is CASSLSRGSTDTQYF. CDR3 DNA sequence: TGTGCCAGCAGTTTATCGCGCGGTAGCACAGATACGCAGTATTTT.

The chain couples TRBV11-1 to TRBJ1-6, with 7 bases matching TRBD1. V lost 2 bases to trimming and J lost 9 bases; unmatched junction nucleotides: 7. Germline V lookup: CDR1 SGHAT, CDR2 FQDESV (reference sequence). CDR3 length: 15 amino acids. DNA of the CDR3: TGTGCCAGCAGCTTATATTACAGGGGAGGTTCACCCCTCCACTTT. Protein product: CASSLYYRGGSPLHF.

The gene calls are TRBV6-5 and TRBJ1-2; 7 positions agree with TRBD1. Losses at the gene ends were 5 bases for V and 4 bases for J; bases not matched to a gene: 10. This CDR3 contains 15 residues. Germline V gives CDR1 MNHEY, CDR2 SVGAGI. The CDR3 reads CASSRRYGTVYGYTF. The CDR3 nucleotides are TGTGCCAGCAGTCGAAGGTACGGGACAGTCTATGGCTACACCTTC.

This chain joins TRBV9 and TRBJ2-5; D may be TRBD1 (6 bases). CDR3 length equals 13 residues. V shed 3 bases and J shed 5 bases, with 11 bases lying between them. Germline CDR1 SGDLS, CDR2 YYNGEE. CDR3 amino acids: CASSATRGETQYF. In DNA form, the CDR3 reads TGTGCCAGCAGCGCTACTAGGGGGGAGACCCAGTACTTC.

This sequence joins TRBV4-1 and TRBJ1-2, with 7 bases aligning to TRBD1. This CDR3 is 15 amino acids long. The germline gives CDR1 MGHRA, CDR2 YSYEKL. V trimming: 2 bases; J trimming: 4 bases; junction bases outside the gene matches: 7. This chain's CDR3 is CASSQSRGGGYGYTF. As DNA, the CDR3 is TGCGCCAGCAGCCAATCCAGGGGGGGCGGCTATGGCTACACCTTC.

The J gene is TRBJ1-1, the V gene TRBV9; weak D call: TRBD1 (5 bases). V was pared by 1 base and J by 5 bases, with 21 bases between. The CDR3 consists of 17 residues. CDR1 is SGDLS, CDR2 YYNGEE, per germline. The CDR3 loop reads CASSVLPGPTRLTEAFF. The CDR3 DNA follows: TGTGCCAGCAGCGTACTCCCGGGACCGACGAGATTGACTGAAGCTTTCTTT.

J is TRBJ2-2 and V is TRBV5-4; TRBD2 is a possible D gene (5 bases). The germline V gene has CDR1 SGHNT and CDR2 YYREEE (reference sequence). The CDR3 is made up of 13 amino acids. V was trimmed by 6 bases and J by 4 bases, leaving 10 bases between them. This CDR3 is CASTPGVTGELFF. The CDR3 DNA is TGTGCCAGCACACCCGGGGTCACCGGGGAGCTGTTTTTT.

The table lists this clone with a count of one. The J gene is TRBJ1-1, the V gene TRBV5-3; D possibly corresponds to TRBD1 (6 bases). TRBV5-3 has ORF status, its function being uncertain. CDR3 length: 15 amino acids. The ends were cut back, 7 bases at V and 1 base at J, with 17 bases in the middle. CDR3 sequence reads: CARVGGAQKNTEAFF. For the CDR3, the DNA is TGTGCCAGAGTTGGGGGGGCCCAGAAGAACACTGAAGCTTTCTTT.

The V gene is TRBV5-6, the J gene TRBJ2-2; 9 nucleotides line up with TRBD2. V lost 4 bases and J lost 0; bases outside the gene matches: 4. The CDR3 sequence is 16 residues long. In germline, CDR1 is SGHDT, CDR2 YYEEEE. The CDR3 protein is CASSPGLATNTGELFF. CDR3 sequence (DNA): TGTGCCAGCAGCCCCGGACTAGCGACGAACACCGGGGAGCTGTTTTTT.